These T cell receptor beta chains were read from a single sample in a study of blood T cell repertoires in COVID-19. Clones were sequenced by immunoSEQ multiplex PCR, and TCRdb holds only the in-frame ones, with some missing. Of about 120,000 clones detected, approximately 68% appear once; the ten largest clones hold about 2.2%. Input material: peripheral blood. Receptors originate from a woman aged 70-85 years with acute or convalescent COVID-19. CDR3s leave out the opening cysteine and the closing phenylalanine or tryptophan.

v_gene: TRBV19; len: 12; j_gene: TRBJ1-2; CDR3aa: ASSVTGGIDGYT
v_gene: TRBV29-1; len: 15; j_gene: TRBJ2-2; CDR3aa: SVDAGLAGGPGGELF
v_gene: TRBV7-8; len: 12; j_gene: TRBJ1-1; CDR3aa: ASSLRDRDTEAF
v_gene: TRBV12-3/TRBV12-4; len: 11; j_gene: TRBJ1-3; CDR3aa: ASSLFSGSTIY
v_gene: TRBV6-5; len: 14; j_gene: TRBJ1-5; CDR3aa: ASSYTGLKGNQPQH
v_gene: TRBV19; len: 12; j_gene: TRBJ1-6; CDR3aa: ASSITGANSPLH
v_gene: TRBV3-1/TRBV3-2; len: 15; j_gene: TRBJ1-4; CDR3aa: ASSRLRGGMGHEKLF
v_gene: TRBV30; len: 13; j_gene: TRBJ2-4; CDR3aa: AWSVGGHGKNIQY
v_gene: TRBV19; len: 11; j_gene: TRBJ2-7; CDR3aa: ASSNGQGGEQY
v_gene: TRBV27; len: 14; j_gene: TRBJ1-6; CDR3aa: ASSLSGQGVDSPLH
v_gene: TRBV6-6; len: 11; j_gene: TRBJ1-1; CDR3aa: ASSFTRNTEAF
v_gene: TRBV9; len: 13; j_gene: TRBJ2-7; CDR3aa: ASSASGLAGYEQY
v_gene: TRBV5-8; len: 14; j_gene: TRBJ1-5; CDR3aa: ASSPRDRGANQPQH
v_gene: TRBV27; len: 13; j_gene: TRBJ2-7; CDR3aa: ASSLWDRPPYEQY
v_gene: TRBV12-3/TRBV12-4; len: 9; j_gene: TRBJ2-3; CDR3aa: ASTGEDTQY
v_gene: TRBV12-5; len: 12; j_gene: TRBJ2-1; CDR3aa: ASGFGGELNEQF
v_gene: TRBV30; len: 10; j_gene: TRBJ2-1; CDR3aa: AYSSYSNEQF
v_gene: TRBV14; len: 14; j_gene: TRBJ1-2; CDR3aa: ASSRGDRGLLYGYT
v_gene: TRBV2; len: 13; j_gene: TRBJ1-3; CDR3aa: ASRRQGATGNTIY
v_gene: TRBV28; len: 14; j_gene: TRBJ2-5; CDR3aa: ASSSTGRSWQETQY
v_gene: TRBV9; len: 17; j_gene: TRBJ2-6; CDR3aa: ASSVGHRAVNSGANVLT
v_gene: TRBV29-1; len: 11; j_gene: TRBJ2-1; CDR3aa: SVQGLAANEQF
v_gene: TRBV6-5; len: 11; j_gene: TRBJ1-2; CDR3aa: ASSSGSDYGYT
v_gene: TRBV2; len: 13; j_gene: TRBJ2-3; CDR3aa: ASSEWGQPTDTQY
v_gene: TRBV9; len: 11; j_gene: TRBJ1-6; CDR3aa: ASSVGAGSPLH
v_gene: TRBV6-2/TRBV6-3; len: 12; j_gene: TRBJ2-5; CDR3aa: ASSPGQPRETQY
v_gene: TRBV5-1; len: 13; j_gene: TRBJ2-1; CDR3aa: ASSLVTGPHNEQF